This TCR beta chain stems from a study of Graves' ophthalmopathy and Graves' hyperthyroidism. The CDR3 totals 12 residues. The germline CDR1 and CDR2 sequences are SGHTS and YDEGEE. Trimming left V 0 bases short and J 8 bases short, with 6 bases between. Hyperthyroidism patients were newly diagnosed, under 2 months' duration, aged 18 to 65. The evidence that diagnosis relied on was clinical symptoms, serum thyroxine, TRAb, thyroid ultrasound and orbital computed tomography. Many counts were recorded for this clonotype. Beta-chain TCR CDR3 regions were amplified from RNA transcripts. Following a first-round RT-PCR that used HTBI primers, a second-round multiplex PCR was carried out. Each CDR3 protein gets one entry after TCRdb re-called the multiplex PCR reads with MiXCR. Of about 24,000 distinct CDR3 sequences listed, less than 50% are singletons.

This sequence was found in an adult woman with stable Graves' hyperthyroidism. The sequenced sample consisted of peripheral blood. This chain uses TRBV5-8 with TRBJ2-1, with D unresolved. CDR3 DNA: TGTGCCAGCAGCTTGGGGTTCGATGAGCAGTTCTTC. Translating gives CASSLGFDEQFF.